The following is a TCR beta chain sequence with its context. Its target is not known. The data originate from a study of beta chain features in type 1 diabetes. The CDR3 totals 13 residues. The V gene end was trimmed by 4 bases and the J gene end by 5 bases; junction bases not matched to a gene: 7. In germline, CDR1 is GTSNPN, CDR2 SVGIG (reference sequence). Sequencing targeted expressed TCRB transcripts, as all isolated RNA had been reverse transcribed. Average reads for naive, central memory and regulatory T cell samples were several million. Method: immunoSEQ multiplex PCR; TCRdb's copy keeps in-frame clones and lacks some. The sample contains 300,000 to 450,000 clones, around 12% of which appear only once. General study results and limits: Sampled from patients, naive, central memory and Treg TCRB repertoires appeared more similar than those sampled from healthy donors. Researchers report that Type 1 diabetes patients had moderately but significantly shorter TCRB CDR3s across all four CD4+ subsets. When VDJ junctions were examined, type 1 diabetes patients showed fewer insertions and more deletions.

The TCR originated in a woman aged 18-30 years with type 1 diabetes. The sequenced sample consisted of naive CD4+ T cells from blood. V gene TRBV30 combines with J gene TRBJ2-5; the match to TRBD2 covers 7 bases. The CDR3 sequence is CAWTSGGRETQYF. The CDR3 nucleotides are TGTGCCTGGACGTCGGGAGGTAGGGAGACCCAGTACTTC.